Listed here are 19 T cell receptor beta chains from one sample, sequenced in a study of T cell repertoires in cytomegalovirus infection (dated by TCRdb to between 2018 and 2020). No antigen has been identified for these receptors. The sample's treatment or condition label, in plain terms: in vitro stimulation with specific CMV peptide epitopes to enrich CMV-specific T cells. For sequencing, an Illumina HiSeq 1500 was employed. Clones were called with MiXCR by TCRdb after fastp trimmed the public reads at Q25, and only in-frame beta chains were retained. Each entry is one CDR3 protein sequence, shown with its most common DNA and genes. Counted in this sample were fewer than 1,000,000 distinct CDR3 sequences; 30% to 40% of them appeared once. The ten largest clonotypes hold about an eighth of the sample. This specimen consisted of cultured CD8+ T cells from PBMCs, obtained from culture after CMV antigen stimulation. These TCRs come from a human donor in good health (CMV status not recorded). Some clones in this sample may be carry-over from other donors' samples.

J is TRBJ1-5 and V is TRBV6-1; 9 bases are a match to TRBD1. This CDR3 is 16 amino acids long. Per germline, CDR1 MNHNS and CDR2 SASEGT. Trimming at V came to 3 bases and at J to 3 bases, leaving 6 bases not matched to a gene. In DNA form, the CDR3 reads TGTGCCAGCAGTGACCGGGACAGGGCTCTCAATCAGCCCCAGCATTTT. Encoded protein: CASSDRDRALNQPQHF.

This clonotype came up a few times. The CDR3 loop reads CASSVNVAYEQYV. As DNA, the CDR3 is TGTGCCAGCAGTGTAAACGTCGCCTACGAGCAGTACGTC. The rearrangement uses TRBV2 and TRBJ2-7, with unresolved D. The CDR3 is 13 amino acids. Germline values: CDR1 SNHLY, CDR2 FYNNEI. Trimming left V 4 bases short and J 2 bases short, with 9 bases between.

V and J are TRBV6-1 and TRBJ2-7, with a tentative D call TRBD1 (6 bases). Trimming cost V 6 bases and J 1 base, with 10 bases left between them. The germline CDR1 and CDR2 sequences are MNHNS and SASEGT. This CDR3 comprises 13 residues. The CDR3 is CASSDRSSYEQYF. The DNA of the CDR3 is TGTGCCAGCAGCGACAGGAGTTCCTACGAGCAGTACTTC.

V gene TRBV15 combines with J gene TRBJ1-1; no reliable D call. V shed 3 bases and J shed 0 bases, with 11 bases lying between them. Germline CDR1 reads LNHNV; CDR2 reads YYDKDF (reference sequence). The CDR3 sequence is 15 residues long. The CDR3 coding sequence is TGTGCCACCAGCAGTGGAGGCGCTATGAACACTGAAGCTTTCTTT. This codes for CATSSGGAMNTEAFF. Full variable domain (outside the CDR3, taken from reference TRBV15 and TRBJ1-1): DAMVIQNPRYQVTQFGKPVTLSCSQTLNHNVMYWYQQKSSQAPKLLFHYYDKDFNNEADTPDNFQSRRPNTSFCFLDIRSPGLGDTAMYLCATSSGGAMNTEAFFGQGTRLTVV.

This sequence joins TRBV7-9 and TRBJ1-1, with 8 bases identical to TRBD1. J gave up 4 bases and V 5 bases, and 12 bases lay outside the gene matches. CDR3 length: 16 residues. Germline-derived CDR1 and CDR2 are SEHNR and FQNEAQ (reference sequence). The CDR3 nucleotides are TGTGCCAGCAGCGCCGCGGACAGGGCAGGGATCACTGAAGCTTTCTTT. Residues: CASSAADRAGITEAFF.

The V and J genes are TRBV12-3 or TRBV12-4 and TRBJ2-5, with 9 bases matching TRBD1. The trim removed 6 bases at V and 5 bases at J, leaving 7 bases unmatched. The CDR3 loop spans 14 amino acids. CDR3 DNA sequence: TGTGCCAGCAGGATGGGACAGGGAGGGGAGACCCAGTACTTC. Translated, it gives CASRMGQGGETQYF.

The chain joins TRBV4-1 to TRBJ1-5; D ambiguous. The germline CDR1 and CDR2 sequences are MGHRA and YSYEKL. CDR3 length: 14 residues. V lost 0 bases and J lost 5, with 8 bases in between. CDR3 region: CASSQDWLDQPQHF. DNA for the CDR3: TGCGCCAGCAGCCAAGATTGGCTCGATCAGCCCCAGCATTTT.

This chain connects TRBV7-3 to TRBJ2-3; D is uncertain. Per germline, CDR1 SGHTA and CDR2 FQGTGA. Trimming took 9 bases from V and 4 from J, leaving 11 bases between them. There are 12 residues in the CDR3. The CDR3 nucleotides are TGTGCCAGTGGCGTTGCCCCAGATACGCAGTATTTT. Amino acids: CASGVAPDTQYF.

The CDR3 DNA sequence: TGTGCCAGCAGCTTAGTAAAGAACACTGAAGCTTTCTTT. It is translated as CASSLVKNTEAFF. The chain joins TRBV7-8 to TRBJ1-1; D uncertain. Looked up from germline, CDR1 is SGHVS and CDR2 is FQNEAQ. The V gene lost 1 base and the J gene lost 1 base, with 4 bases spanning the gap. The CDR3 is made up of 13 amino acids. The full variable domain, in which reference TRBV7-8 and TRBJ1-1 provide the parts outside the CDR3, is GAGVSQSPRYKVAKRGQDVALRCDPISGHVSLFWYQQALGQGPEFLTYFQNEAQLDKSGLPSDRFFAERPEGSVSTLKIQRTQQEDSAVYLCASSLVKNTEAFFGQGTRLTVV.

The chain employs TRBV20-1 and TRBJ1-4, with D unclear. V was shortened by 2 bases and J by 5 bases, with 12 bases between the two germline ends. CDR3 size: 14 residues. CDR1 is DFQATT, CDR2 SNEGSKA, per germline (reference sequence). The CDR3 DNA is TGCAGTGCTAGAAAGGAGGCCCGAAATGAAAAACTGTTTTTT. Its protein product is CSARKEARNEKLFF.

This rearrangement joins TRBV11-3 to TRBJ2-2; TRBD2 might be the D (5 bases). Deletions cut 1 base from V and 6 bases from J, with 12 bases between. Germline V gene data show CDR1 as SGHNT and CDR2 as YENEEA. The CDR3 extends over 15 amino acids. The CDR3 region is CASSLGRLGSGELFF. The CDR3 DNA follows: TGTGCCAGCAGCTTAGGGAGGTTGGGGTCCGGGGAGCTGTTTTTT.

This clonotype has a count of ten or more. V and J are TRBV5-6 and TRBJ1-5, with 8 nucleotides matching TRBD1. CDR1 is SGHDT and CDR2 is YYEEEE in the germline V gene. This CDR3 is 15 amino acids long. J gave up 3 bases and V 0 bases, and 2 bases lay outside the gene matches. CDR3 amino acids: CASSLGQGHNQPQHF. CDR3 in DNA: TGTGCCAGCAGCTTGGGACAGGGGCACAATCAGCCCCAGCATTTT.

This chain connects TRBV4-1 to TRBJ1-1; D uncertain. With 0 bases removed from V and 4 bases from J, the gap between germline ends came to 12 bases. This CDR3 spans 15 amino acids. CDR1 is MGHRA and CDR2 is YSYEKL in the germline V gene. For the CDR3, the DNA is TGCGCCAGCAGCCAAGAGTCACCGGGCGTCACTGAAGCTTTCTTT. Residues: CASSQESPGVTEAFF.

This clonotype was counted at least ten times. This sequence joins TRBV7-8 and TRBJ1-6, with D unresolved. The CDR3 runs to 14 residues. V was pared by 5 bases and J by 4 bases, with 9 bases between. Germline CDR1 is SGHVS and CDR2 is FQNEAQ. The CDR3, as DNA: TGTGCCAGCAGCCGTGCGGGGTATAATTCACCCCTCCACTTT. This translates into CASSRAGYNSPLHF.

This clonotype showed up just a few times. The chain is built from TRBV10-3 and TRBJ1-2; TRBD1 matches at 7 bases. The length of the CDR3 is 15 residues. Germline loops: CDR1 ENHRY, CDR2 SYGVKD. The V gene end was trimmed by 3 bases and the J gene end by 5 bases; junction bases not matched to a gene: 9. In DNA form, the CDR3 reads TGTGCCATCAGTGACGCCAGGGGGGAGGGATATGGCTACACCTTC. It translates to CAISDARGEGYGYTF.

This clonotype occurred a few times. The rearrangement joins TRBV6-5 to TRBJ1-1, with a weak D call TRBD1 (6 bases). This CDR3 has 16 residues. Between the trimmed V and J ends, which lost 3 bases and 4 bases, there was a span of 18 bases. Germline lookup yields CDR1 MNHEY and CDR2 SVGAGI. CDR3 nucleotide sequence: TGTGCCAGCAGTTATTTGGTCGGTACAGGGATCACTGAAGCTTTCTTT. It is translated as CASSYLVGTGITEAFF.

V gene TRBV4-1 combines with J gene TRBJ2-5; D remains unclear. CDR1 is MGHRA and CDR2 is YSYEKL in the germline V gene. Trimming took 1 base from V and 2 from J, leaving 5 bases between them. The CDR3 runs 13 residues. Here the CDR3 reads CASSQVPQETQYF. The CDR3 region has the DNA TGCGCCAGCAGCCAAGTCCCGCAAGAGACCCAGTACTTC.

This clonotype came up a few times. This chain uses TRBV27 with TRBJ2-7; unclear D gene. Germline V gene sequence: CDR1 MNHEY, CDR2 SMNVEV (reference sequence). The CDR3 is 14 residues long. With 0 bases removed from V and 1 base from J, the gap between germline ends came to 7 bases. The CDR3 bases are TGTGCCAGCAGTTTATCAGGAACTTCCTACGAGCAGTACGTC. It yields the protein CASSLSGTSYEQYV.

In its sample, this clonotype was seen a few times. The CDR3 reads CASSQPDEQFF. CDR3 bases: TGCGCCAGCAGCCAGCCCGATGAGCAGTTCTTC. The rearrangement uses TRBV4-1 and TRBJ2-1; D ambiguous. From germline, CDR1 is MGHRA and CDR2 YSYEKL. V dropped 3 bases and J dropped 8 bases, with 5 bases sitting between them. The length of the CDR3 is 11 residues.